This T cell receptor beta chain was identified during a study of T cell changes during pregnancy in multiple sclerosis (dated by TCRdb to about 2019). Context from the whole study: The study examined how the T cell repertoire changed over the course of pregnancy in women with multiple sclerosis.

The trim is 4 bases for V and 9 bases for J, with a gap of 16 bases between the germline ends. Based on the germline V gene (reference sequence), the CDR1 and CDR2 sequences are SGHAT and FQDESV. From its cysteine to its phenylalanine, the CDR3 spans 14 amino acids. Only the CDR3 part of the read is kept: 42 bases, read in frame from the first base. To prepare the library, the immunoSEQ multiplex PCR assay was applied. TCRdb holds this immuneACCESS table with in-frame rearrangements only. Some clones are missing; in checked studies, unresolved V genes explain under half, and the rest has no known cause. In this sample the table shows fewer than 85,000 clones, roughly 92% of which occur a single time. The biggest ten clones account for less than 2.5% of the sample. A remark on this clone: Its binding antigen is unknown. Base-call qualities are not available, and no considerably larger clone is one nucleotide away.

The rearranged chain carries TRBV11-1 and TRBJ2-1; 6 matching bases give a weak D call of TRBD2. The sample here was peripheral blood, taken before pregnancy. The TCR sequence derives from a female donor with multiple sclerosis, enrolled in a pregnancy study. The CDR3 in this case is CASSSGTFGGEQFF. The DNA reads as follows: TGTGCCAGCAGCTCCGGGACCTTCGGGGGTGAGCAGTTCTTC.